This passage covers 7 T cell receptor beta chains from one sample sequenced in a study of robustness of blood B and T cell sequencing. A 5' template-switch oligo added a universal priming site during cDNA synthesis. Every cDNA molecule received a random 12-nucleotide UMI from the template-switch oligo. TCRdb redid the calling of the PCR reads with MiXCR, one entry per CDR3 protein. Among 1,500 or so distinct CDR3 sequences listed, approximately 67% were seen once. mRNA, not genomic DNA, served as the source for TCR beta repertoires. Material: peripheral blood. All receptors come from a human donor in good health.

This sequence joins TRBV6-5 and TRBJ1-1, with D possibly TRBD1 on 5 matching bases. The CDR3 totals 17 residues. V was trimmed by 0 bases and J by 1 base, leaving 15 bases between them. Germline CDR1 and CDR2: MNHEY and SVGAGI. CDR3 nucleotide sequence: TGTGCCAGCAGTTACTCTCCCCTGGGGGTAGCGAACACTGAAGCTTTCTTT. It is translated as CASSYSPLGVANTEAFF.

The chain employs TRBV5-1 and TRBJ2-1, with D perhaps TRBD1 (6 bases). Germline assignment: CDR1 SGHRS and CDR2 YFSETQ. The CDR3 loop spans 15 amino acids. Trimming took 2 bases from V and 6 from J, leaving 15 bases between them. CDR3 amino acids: CASSLNDRPSNEQFF. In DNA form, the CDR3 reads TGCGCCAGCAGCTTAAATGACAGGCCAAGCAATGAGCAGTTCTTC.

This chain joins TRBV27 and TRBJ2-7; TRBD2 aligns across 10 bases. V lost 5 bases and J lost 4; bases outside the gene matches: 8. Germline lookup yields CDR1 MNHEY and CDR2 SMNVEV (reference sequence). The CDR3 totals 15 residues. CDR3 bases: TGTGCCAGCAGTGAACCCGGGACTAGCGTGTACGAGCAGTACTTC. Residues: CASSEPGTSVYEQYF.

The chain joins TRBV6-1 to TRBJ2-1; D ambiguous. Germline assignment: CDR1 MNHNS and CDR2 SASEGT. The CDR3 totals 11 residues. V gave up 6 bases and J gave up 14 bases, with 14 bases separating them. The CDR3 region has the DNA TGTGCCAGCAGCACCCGGGCCGCAGAGTTCTTC. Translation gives CASSTRAAEFF.

The CDR3 spells CASSLDGFRTDTQYF. The CDR3 nucleotides read TGTGCCAGCAGCTTGGACGGGTTTCGCACAGATACGCAGTATTTT. The rearrangement links TRBV5-5 to TRBJ2-3, with no clear D. The CDR3 runs 15 residues. CDR1 and CDR2 from the germline V gene are SGHKS and YYEKEE (reference sequence). Trimming removed 0 bases at V and 1 base at J, with 9 bases between.

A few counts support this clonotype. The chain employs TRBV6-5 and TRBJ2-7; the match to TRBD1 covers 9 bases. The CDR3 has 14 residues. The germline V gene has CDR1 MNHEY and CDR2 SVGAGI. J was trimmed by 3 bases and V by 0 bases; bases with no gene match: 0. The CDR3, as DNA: TGTGCCAGCAGTTACTCGACAGGGGGCTACGAGCAGTACTTC. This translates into CASSYSTGGYEQYF.

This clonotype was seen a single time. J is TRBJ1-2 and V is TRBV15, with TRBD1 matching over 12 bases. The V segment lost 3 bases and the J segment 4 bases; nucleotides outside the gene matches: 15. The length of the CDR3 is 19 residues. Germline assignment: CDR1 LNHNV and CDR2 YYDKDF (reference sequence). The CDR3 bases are TGTGCCACCAGCAGGGGGTATGGGACAGGGGGCTTACGAGGCTATGGCTACACCTTC. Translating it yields CATSRGYGTGGLRGYGYTF.